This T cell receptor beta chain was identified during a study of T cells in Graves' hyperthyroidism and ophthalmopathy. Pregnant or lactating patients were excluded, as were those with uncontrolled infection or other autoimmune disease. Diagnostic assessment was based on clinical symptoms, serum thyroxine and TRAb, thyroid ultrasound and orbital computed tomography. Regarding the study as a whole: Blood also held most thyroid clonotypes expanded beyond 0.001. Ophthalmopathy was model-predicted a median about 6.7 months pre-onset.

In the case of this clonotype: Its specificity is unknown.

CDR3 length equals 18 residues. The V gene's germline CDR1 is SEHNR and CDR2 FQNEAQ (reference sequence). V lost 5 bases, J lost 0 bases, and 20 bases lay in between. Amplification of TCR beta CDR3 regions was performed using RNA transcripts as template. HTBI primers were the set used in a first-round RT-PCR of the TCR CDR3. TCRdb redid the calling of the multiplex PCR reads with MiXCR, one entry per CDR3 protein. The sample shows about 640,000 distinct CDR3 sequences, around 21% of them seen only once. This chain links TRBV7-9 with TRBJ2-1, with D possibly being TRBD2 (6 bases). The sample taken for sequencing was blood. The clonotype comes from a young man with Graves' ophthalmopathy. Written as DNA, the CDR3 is TGTGCCAGCAGCCCTCCCCAAGGGGAGGTAAGCTCCTACAATGAGCAGTTCTTC. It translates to CASSPPQGEVSSYNEQFF.